The 10 T cell receptor beta chains given below trace back to one sample, sequenced in a study of Ad26.COV2.S vaccination and SARS-CoV-2 variants. Data came from immunoSEQ multiplex PCR; TCRdb stores just in-frame clones and leaves some out. Of roughly 450,000 clones listed, more than 80% are singletons. Documented treatment: around 19 received Ad26.COV2.S at low or high dose, single or two shots; 5 received placebo; per-sample allocation not given. Samples were taken on day 63 after the first vaccine or placebo injection. The source material was peripheral blood, sampled in a trial of Ad26.COV2.S vaccine versus placebo. Receptor source: a person between 18 and 60 years old who received the Ad26.COV2.S COVID-19 vaccine or a placebo.

The chain is built from TRBV7-2 and TRBJ1-2; tentatively, D is TRBD1 (5 bases). Germline V gives CDR1 SGHTA, CDR2 FQGNSA. Trimming shortened V by 5 bases and J by 9 bases, and 19 bases separated the two germline ends. This CDR3 has 14 residues. CDR3: CASSLPGAGNRYTF. The CDR3 bases are TGTGCCAGCAGCCTACCTGGAGCAGGGAATCGCTACACCTTC.

This clone has a single count. This chain links TRBV28 with TRBJ1-1; possible D gene TRBD1, 5 bases. Trimming pared 11 bases from V and 1 base from J, leaving 14 bases between. Germline V lookup: CDR1 MDHEN, CDR2 SYDVKM. The CDR3 consists of 13 residues. The CDR3 reads CASQSGGNTEAFF. In DNA form, the CDR3 reads TGTGCCTCCCAGAGCGGGGGGAACACTGAAGCTTTCTTT. The whole variable domain, filled in from reference TRBV28 and TRBJ1-1, reads DVKVTQSSRYLVKRTGEKVFLECVQDMDHENMFWYRQDPGLGLRLIYFSYDVKMKEKGDIPEGYSVSREKKERFSLILESASTNQTSMYLCASQSGGNTEAFFGQGTRLTVV.

The table lists this clone with a few counts. The chain has TRBV5-6 and TRBJ1-1; 7 bases align to TRBD1. With 0 bases clipped from V and 1 base from J, the junction kept 3 bases outside the gene matches. The CDR3 loop spans 15 amino acids. CDR1 is SGHDT and CDR2 is YYEEEE in the germline V gene. The CDR3 is CASSLGGQRNTEAFF. CDR3 DNA: TGTGCCAGCAGCTTGGGGGGACAGCGGAACACTGAAGCTTTCTTT.

V usage is TRBV13 and J usage is TRBJ2-1; 11 bases match TRBD2. V was pared by 5 bases and J by 5 bases, with 8 bases of the junction left unmatched. CDR1 and CDR2 from the germline V gene are PRHDT and FYEKMQ (reference sequence). CDR3 size: 16 residues. As DNA, the CDR3 is TGTGCCAGCAGCCCAGAAGGGACTAGCGGTCACAATGAGCAGTTCTTC. Translated, it gives CASSPEGTSGHNEQFF. The full variable domain, in which reference TRBV13 and TRBJ2-1 provide the parts outside the CDR3, is AAGVIQSPRHLIKEKRETATLKCYPIPRHDTVYWYQQGPGQDPQFLISFYEKMQSDKGSIPDRFSAQQFSDYHSELNMSSLELGDSALYFCASSPEGTSGHNEQFFGPGTRLTVL.

The chain uses TRBV7-8 and TRBJ1-5; D unresolved. This CDR3 region has 13 residues. The V and J ends lost 4 bases and 4 bases respectively, with 8 bases between them. Germline lookup yields CDR1 SGHVS and CDR2 FQNEAQ. The CDR3 nucleotides read TGTGCCAGCAGCTCCCACGGTAATCAGCCCCAGCATTTT. Protein sequence: CASSSHGNQPQHF.

The gene calls are TRBV14 and TRBJ2-7, with D unclear. CDR3 length: 13 residues. The V gene's germline CDR1 is SGHDN and CDR2 FVKESK. V lost 4 bases and J 6 bases, leaving 13 bases between the germline ends. CDR3 residues: CASSLGMTGEQYF. In nucleotides, the CDR3 is TGTGCCAGCAGCCTTGGGATGACGGGCGAGCAGTACTTC.

The J gene is TRBJ1-2, the V gene TRBV3-1 (or the pseudogene TRBV3-2); TRBD1 is a possible D gene (6 bases). V gave up 1 base and J gave up 5 bases, with 14 bases separating them. The CDR3 is 15 residues long. Germline loops: CDR1 LGHDT, CDR2 YNNKEL (reference sequence). The CDR3 coding sequence is TGTGCCAGCAGCCAAGGTGCCAGGGGCATATATGGCTACACCTTC. Its translation: CASSQGARGIYGYTF.

The V and J genes are TRBV30 and TRBJ1-4; no reliable D call. CDR3 length: 14 amino acids. Germline V CDR1 and CDR2: GTSNPN, SVGIG (reference sequence). V was shortened by 7 bases and J by 7 bases, with 19 bases between the two germline ends. Written as DNA, the CDR3 is TGTGCCTCCACCCCTACAAGCCGCCCTGAAAAACTGTTTTTT. Translation: CASTPTSRPEKLFF.

The DNA for the CDR3 is TGTGCCATCAGTGAGTCGGAGGTTCCCTACGAGCAGTACTTC. This codes for CAISESEVPYEQYF. The gene calls are TRBV10-3 and TRBJ2-7; maybe TRBD2 (5 bases). V gave up 0 bases and J gave up 2 bases, with 8 bases separating them. This CDR3 contains 14 residues. Per the germline V gene, CDR1 is ENHRY and CDR2 is SYGVKD.

The chain links TRBV29-1 to TRBJ2-1; the D gene is possibly TRBD1 (5 bases). CDR3 size: 13 residues. The V gene lost 7 bases and the J gene lost 5 bases, with 15 bases spanning the gap. The germline V gene encodes CDR1 SQVTM and CDR2 ANQGSEA. The CDR3 bases are TGCAGCGCTCTGGGGCAGAGCAACAATGAGCAGTTCTTC. It yields the protein CSALGQSNNEQFF.